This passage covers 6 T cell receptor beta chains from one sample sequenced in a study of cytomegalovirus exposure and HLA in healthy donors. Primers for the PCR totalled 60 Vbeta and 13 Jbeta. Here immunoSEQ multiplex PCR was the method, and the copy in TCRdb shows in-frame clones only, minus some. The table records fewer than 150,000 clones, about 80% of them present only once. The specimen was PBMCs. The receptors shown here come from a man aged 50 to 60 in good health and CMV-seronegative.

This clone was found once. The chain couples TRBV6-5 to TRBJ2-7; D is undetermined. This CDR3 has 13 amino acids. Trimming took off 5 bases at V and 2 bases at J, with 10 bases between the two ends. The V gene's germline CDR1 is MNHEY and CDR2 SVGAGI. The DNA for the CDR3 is TGTGCCAGCAGTCGTGGCAGTCCCTACGAGCAGTACTTC. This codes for CASSRGSPYEQYF.

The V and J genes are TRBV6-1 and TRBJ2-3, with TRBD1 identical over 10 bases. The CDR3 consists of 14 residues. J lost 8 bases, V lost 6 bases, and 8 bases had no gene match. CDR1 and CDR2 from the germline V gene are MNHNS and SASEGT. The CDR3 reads CASSGGTGVGTQYF. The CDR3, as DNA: TGTGCCAGCAGCGGCGGGACAGGGGTTGGTACGCAGTATTTT.

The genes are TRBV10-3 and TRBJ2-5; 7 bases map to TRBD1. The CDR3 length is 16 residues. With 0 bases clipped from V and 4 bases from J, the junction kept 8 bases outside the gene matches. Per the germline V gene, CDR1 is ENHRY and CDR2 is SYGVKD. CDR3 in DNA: TGTGCCATCAGTGAGTCGATACGAGGGGGCCGAGAGACCCAGTACTTC. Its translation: CAISESIRGGRETQYF.

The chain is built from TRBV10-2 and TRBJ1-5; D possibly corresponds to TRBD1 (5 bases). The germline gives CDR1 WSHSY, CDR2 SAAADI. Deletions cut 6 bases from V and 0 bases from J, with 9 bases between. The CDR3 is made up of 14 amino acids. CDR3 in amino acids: CASRAGYSNQPQHF. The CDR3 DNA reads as TGCGCCAGCAGAGCAGGGTATAGCAATCAGCCCCAGCATTTT.

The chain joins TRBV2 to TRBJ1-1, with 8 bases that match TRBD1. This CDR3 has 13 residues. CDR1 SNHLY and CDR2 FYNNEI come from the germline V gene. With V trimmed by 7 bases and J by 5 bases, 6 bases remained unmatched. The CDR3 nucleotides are TGTGCCAGCAATTCAGGGGGCTGGACTGAAGCTTTCTTT. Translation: CASNSGGWTEAFF.

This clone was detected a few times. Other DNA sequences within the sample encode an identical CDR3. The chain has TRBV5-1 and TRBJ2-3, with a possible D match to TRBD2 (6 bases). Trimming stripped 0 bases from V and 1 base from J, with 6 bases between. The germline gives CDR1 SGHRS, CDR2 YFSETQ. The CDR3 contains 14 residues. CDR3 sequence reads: CASSLERGTDTQYF. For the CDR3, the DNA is TGCGCCAGCAGCTTGGAGCGGGGCACAGATACGCAGTATTTT.